This T cell receptor beta chain stems from a study of cytomegalovirus exposure and HLA in healthy donors. Notes on the study in general: From TCR beta sequences, most subjects' HLA-A and HLA-B alleles were reportedly predicted accurately. A later analysis showed TCR association rates differing by HLA locus, peaking at DRB1 and lowest at HLA-C. As confirmed in vitro, three CMV-associated chains were specific for CMV antigens. Cytomegalovirus association was assigned to 170 or so TCR beta chains.

Comments on this clone: Antigen specificity is unknown.

The CDR3 has 13 residues. V dropped 4 bases and J dropped 3; count of bases not matched to a gene: 2. CDR1 is KGHSH, CDR2 LQKENI, per germline. In the PCR, 60 Vbeta and 13 Jbeta primers were used. Sequencing was performed with immunoSEQ multiplex PCR; in TCRdb, only in-frame clones are kept and a portion is missing. The profile covers 130,000 or so clones, with roughly 9% appearing a single time and roughly 7% taken by the ten largest. The J gene is TRBJ1-2, the V gene TRBV18; 7 bases line up with TRBD1. Sequencing was done on a sample of PBMCs. The receptor was isolated from a middle-aged woman in good health and CMV-seropositive. The CDR3 region is CASSQGADYGYTF. In nucleotides, the CDR3 is TGTGCCAGCTCACAGGGGGCAGACTATGGCTACACCTTC.